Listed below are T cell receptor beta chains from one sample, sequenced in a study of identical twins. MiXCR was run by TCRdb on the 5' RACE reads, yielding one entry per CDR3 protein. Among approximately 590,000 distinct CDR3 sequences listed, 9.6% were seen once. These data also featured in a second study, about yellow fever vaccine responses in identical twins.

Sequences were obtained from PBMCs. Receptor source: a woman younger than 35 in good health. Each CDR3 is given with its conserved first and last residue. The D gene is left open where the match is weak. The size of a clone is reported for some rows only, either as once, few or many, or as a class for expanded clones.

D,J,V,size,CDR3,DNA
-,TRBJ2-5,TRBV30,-,CAWSPGGKQETQYF,TGTGCCTGGAGCCCCGGCGGGAAACAAGAGACCCAGTACTTC
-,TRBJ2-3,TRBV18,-,CASSPPGQATDTQYF,TGTGCCAGCTCACCACCCGGGCAGGCCACAGATACGCAGTATTTT
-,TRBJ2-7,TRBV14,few,CASRQNDRPYEQYF,TGTGCCAGCAGACAAAATGACAGGCCCTACGAGCAGTACTTC
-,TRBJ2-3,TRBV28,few,CASSFISALTQYF,TGTGCCAGCAGTTTTATTTCAGCCCTTACGCAGTATTTT
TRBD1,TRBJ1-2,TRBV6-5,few,CASSYFAGQGDGYTF,TGTGCCAGCAGTTACTTTGCCGGACAGGGCGATGGCTACACCTTC
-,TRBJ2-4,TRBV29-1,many,CSVEAGVGDSELPNIQYF,TGCAGCGTTGAAGCGGGGGTTGGGGACAGCGAGTTACCAAACATTCAGTACTTC
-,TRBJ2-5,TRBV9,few,CASSVVGGPETQYF,TGTGCCAGCAGCGTAGTGGGGGGGCCGGAGACCCAGTACTTC
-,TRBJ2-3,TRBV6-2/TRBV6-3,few,CASSFLRPNTDTQYF,TGTGCCAGCAGTTTCCTGCGGCCGAACACAGATACGCAGTATTTT
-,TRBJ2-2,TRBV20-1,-,CSARDLHNTGELFF,TGCAGTGCTAGAGATTTACATAACACCGGGGAGCTGTTTTTT
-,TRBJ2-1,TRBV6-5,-,CASSYTGVSNVQFF,TGTGCCAGCAGTTACACGGGAGTCAGCAATGTGCAGTTCTTC
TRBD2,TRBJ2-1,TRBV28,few,CASKTSGDHNEQFF,TGTGCCAGCAAAACTAGCGGGGACCACAATGAGCAGTTCTTC
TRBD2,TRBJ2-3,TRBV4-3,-,CASSQDRGVSADTQYF,TGCGCCAGCAGCCAAGATCGGGGGGTAAGCGCAGATACGCAGTATTTT
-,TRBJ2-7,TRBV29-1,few,CSVDQGGYEQYF,TGCAGCGTTGATCAGGGAGGCTACGAGCAGTACTTC
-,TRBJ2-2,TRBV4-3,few,CASSQDRGAPGELFF,TGCGCCAGCAGCCAAGATCGAGGGGCGCCCGGGGAGCTGTTTTTT
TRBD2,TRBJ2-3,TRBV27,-,CASSTLGLAGGLDTQYF,TGTGCCAGCAGCACCCTCGGACTAGCGGGGGGATTAGATACGCAGTATTTT
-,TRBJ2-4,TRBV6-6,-,CASRPDGNIQYF,TGTGCCAGCCGACCTGATGGAAACATTCAGTACTTC
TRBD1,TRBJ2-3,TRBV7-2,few,CASSFIRTGDTQYF,TGTGCCAGCAGCTTTATAAGGACAGGGGATACGCAGTATTTT
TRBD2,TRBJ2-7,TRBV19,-,CASSMDGLAVEQYF,TGTGCCAGTAGTATGGACGGACTAGCAGTCGAGCAGTACTTC
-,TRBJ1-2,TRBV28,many,CASSLLTNYGYTF,TGTGCCAGCAGTTTATTAACTAACTATGGCTACACCTTC
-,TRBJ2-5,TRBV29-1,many,CSVEDESLEGGTQYF,TGCAGCGTTGAAGATGAGAGTCTAGAGGGAGGGACCCAGTACTTC
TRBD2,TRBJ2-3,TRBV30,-,CAWSVALAGGPDTQYF,TGTGCCTGGAGTGTGGCACTAGCGGGAGGGCCAGATACGCAGTATTTT
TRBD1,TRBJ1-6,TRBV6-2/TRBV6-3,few,CASSYSGTDYSPLHF,TGTGCCAGCAGTTACTCCGGGACAGACTATTCACCCCTCCACTTT